This entry lists 22 T cell receptor beta chains sequenced from one sample in a study of CD8 T cells in ankylosing spondylitis. Overall study findings and caveats: Made up of about eight highly homologous variants, a TCR beta motif appeared characteristic of ankylosing spondylitis blood.

Each CDR3 protein is one row after TCRdb ran MiXCR on the 5' RACE reads. The data contain 200,000 to 250,000 distinct CDR3 sequences, 6% to 8% of them seen just once; the ten biggest clones take up 13% to 15%. Their target antigens are unknown. Sequencing was carried out using blood, either unsorted or a sorted T cell fraction (not recorded which). These receptors came from a male donor with ankylosing spondylitis.

This clonotype was recorded at least ten times. The J gene is TRBJ2-1, the V gene TRBV6-2 or TRBV6-3; D not resolved. With 1 base removed from V and 4 bases from J, the gap between germline ends came to 8 bases. This CDR3 is 14 amino acids long. Germline CDR1 MNHEY, CDR2 SVGEGT. Written as DNA, the CDR3 is TGTGCCAGCAGTTACTACTCCCTATACAATGAGCAGTTCTTC. Translating gives CASSYYSLYNEQFF.

This clonotype was counted ten times or more. The rearrangement uses TRBV29-1 and TRBJ2-5; no firm D call. The CDR3 consists of 10 residues. CDR1 is SQVTM, CDR2 ANQGSEA, per germline. The V end was cut by 2 bases, the J end by 5 bases, with 3 bases between. CDR3: CSVERETQYF. Here the CDR3 DNA reads TGCAGCGTTGAACGGGAGACCCAGTACTTC.

In this sample, this clonotype turned up a few times. The chain joins TRBV12-3 or TRBV12-4 to TRBJ1-5; D is uncertain. This CDR3 comprises 15 residues. V was clipped by 3 bases and J by 4 bases, with 13 bases between them. CDR3 region: CASSFMGFGNQPQHF. In DNA, the CDR3 is TGTGCCAGCAGTTTTATGGGGTTCGGAAATCAGCCCCAGCATTTT.

This clonotype was seen ten or more times. This rearrangement joins TRBV4-3 to TRBJ2-3; TRBD1 or TRBD2 may be the D gene (5 bases each). The CDR3 covers 16 residues. V was trimmed by 0 bases and J by 7 bases, leaving 17 bases between them. The germline gives CDR1 LGHNA, CDR2 YSLEER. The CDR3 bases are TGCGCCAGCAGCCAAGAGCCCGGGACGGGCCAGAATACGCAGTATTTT. Protein product: CASSQEPGTGQNTQYF.

This clonotype was seen many times. The chain uses TRBV24-1 and TRBJ1-5; D not certain. The germline V and J ends were trimmed by 2 bases and 9 bases, with 13 bases remaining between them. The CDR3 is 14 amino acids. CDR1 is KGHDR, CDR2 SFDVKD, per germline. DNA for the CDR3: TGTGCCACCAGTGATTACGGCAGCCTTGGGCCCCAGCATTTT. Translated: CATSDYGSLGPQHF.

The sample holds many counts of this clonotype. This chain links TRBV25-1 with TRBJ2-2, with D hard to call. Germline loops: CDR1 MGHDK, CDR2 SYGVNS. The CDR3 loop spans 12 amino acids. Trimming took 3 bases from V and 11 from J, leaving 10 bases between them. The CDR3 is CASSDRTYELFF. In DNA form, the CDR3 reads TGTGCCAGCAGTGATCGGACGTATGAGCTGTTTTTT.

This clonotype showed up many times. The chain links TRBV3-1 to TRBJ1-2; TRBD1 is a possible D gene (6 bases). Trimming pared 3 bases from V and 6 bases from J, leaving 14 bases between. The CDR3 is 14 residues long. Per the germline V gene, CDR1 is LGHDT and CDR2 is YNNKEL (reference sequence). DNA of the CDR3: TGTGCCAGCAGCCATCCCGACAGGAATGATGGCTACACCTTC. Protein product: CASSHPDRNDGYTF.

This clonotype has a handful of counts. The CDR3 coding sequence is TGTGCCAGCAGCTTGGCCGGGACAGGGTCAAGGGAGCAGTTCTTC. This sequence encodes CASSLAGTGSREQFF. The genes are TRBV5-6 and TRBJ2-1; 9 positions match TRBD1. CDR1 and CDR2 from the germline V gene are SGHDT and YYEEEE. This CDR3 is built from 15 residues. V trimming: 0 bases; J trimming: 10 bases; junction bases outside the gene matches: 8.

This clonotype showed up many times. The V and J genes are TRBV5-1 and TRBJ1-2; D is possibly TRBD1 (5 bases). This CDR3 is 12 amino acids long. The germline V and J ends were trimmed by 3 bases and 5 bases, with 8 bases remaining between them. CDR1 and CDR2 from the germline V gene are SGHRS and YFSETQ. CDR3 sequence reads: CASSSGIYGYTF. CDR3 DNA sequence: TGCGCCAGCAGCTCAGGGATTTATGGCTACACCTTC.

This clonotype was found many times. The genes are TRBV29-1 and TRBJ2-7, with 8 bases fitting TRBD2. Germline loops: CDR1 SQVTM, CDR2 ANQGSEA. CDR3 size: 12 residues. The V gene end was trimmed by 4 bases and the J gene end by 2 bases; junction bases not matched to a gene: 1. The CDR3 reads CSVGGLAYEQYF. CDR3 nucleotides: TGCAGCGTTGGGGGACTAGCCTACGAGCAGTACTTC.

The table lists this clonotype with many counts. The chain couples TRBV25-1 to TRBJ2-5, with D unclear. Deletions cut 3 bases from V and 0 bases from J, with 11 bases between. Per germline, CDR1 MGHDK and CDR2 SYGVNS. The CDR3 sequence is 15 residues long. The CDR3 DNA is TGTGCCAGCAGTGATTGGTCGCAGAACCAAGAGACCCAGTACTTC. Translating gives CASSDWSQNQETQYF.

This clonotype was observed many times. This chain connects TRBV29-1 to TRBJ1-2, with D unclear. The CDR3 has 13 residues. Looked up from germline, CDR1 is SQVTM and CDR2 is ANQGSEA. Between the trimmed V and J ends, which lost 3 bases and 8 bases, there was a span of 16 bases. The CDR3 coding sequence is TGCAGCGTTGATACCGGTGGAGAGTCCGGCTACACCTTC. Translation gives CSVDTGGESGYTF.

This clonotype was observed at least ten times. The V and J genes are TRBV6-1 and TRBJ1-1; D is unclear. This CDR3 comprises 13 residues. The V and J ends lost 10 bases and 3 bases respectively, with 15 bases between them. The V gene's germline CDR1 is MNHNS and CDR2 SASEGT. Here the CDR3 reads CATVWTHDTEAFF. The DNA of the CDR3 is TGTGCCACCGTTTGGACCCATGACACTGAAGCTTTCTTT.

This clonotype has only a few counts. This rearrangement joins TRBV4-3 to TRBJ1-2; no reliable D call. The CDR3 sequence is 14 residues long. CDR1 and CDR2 (germline): LGHNA, YSLEER. V was shortened by 2 bases and J by 5 bases, with 12 bases between the two germline ends. The CDR3 reads CASSQSMSGYGYTF. DNA of the CDR3: TGCGCCAGCAGCCAATCAATGTCCGGATATGGCTACACCTTC.

This clonotype was observed a handful of times. This chain joins TRBV5-1 and TRBJ2-1; maybe TRBD2 (6 bases). Trimming cost V 0 bases and J 8 bases, with 15 bases left between them. Germline V gene data show CDR1 as SGHRS and CDR2 as YFSETQ. CDR3 length: 15 residues. CDR3 nucleotide sequence: TGCGCCAGCAGCTTGGAGGGACTCCGGAGGGATGAGCAGTTCTTC. Residues: CASSLEGLRRDEQFF.

The chain is built from TRBV5-5 and TRBJ2-6; D is undetermined. This CDR3 is 15 amino acids long. V was pared by 4 bases and J by 2 bases, with 10 bases between. Germline-derived CDR1 and CDR2 are SGHKS and YYEKEE (reference sequence). CDR3 sequence: CASSQHAPGANVLTF. Here the CDR3 DNA reads TGTGCCAGCAGCCAGCACGCCCCTGGGGCCAACGTCCTGACTTTC.

This clonotype was detected only a few times. This chain joins TRBV6-1 and TRBJ1-6, with D tentatively TRBD1 (6 bases). This CDR3 has 17 amino acids. V shed 6 bases and J shed 0 bases, with 15 bases lying between them. Germline V gives CDR1 MNHNS, CDR2 SASEGT. This chain's CDR3 is CASSPQGPSSYNSPLHF. The CDR3 nucleotides are TGTGCCAGCAGCCCACAGGGACCCAGCTCCTATAATTCACCCCTCCACTTT.

This clonotype was counted at least ten times. The chain links TRBV5-1 to TRBJ2-7; 7 bases are a match to TRBD2. CDR3 length: 13 residues. The J segment lost 5 bases and the V segment lost 4 bases, leaving 6 bases of the junction unmatched. Germline V CDR1 and CDR2: SGHRS, YFSETQ. The CDR3 spells CASSVRLAHEQYF. Here the CDR3 DNA reads TGCGCCAGCAGCGTACGACTAGCCCACGAGCAGTACTTC.

Ten or more counts support this clonotype. V is TRBV4-3 and J is TRBJ2-5; the match to TRBD2 covers 13 bases. The CDR3 spans 15 residues. Germline V lookup: CDR1 LGHNA, CDR2 YSLEER. V shed 3 bases and J 2 bases; nucleotides not matched to a gene: 0. The CDR3 spells CASSQGLAGQETQYF. The DNA of the CDR3 is TGCGCCAGCAGCCAGGGACTAGCGGGACAAGAGACCCAGTACTTC.

This clonotype was seen many times. This chain connects TRBV6-4 to TRBJ2-1; possible D gene TRBD2, 6 bases. The CDR3 loop spans 14 amino acids. The germline gives CDR1 MRHNA, CDR2 SNTAGT. With 0 bases removed from V and 3 bases from J, the gap between germline ends came to 6 bases. In DNA form, the CDR3 reads TGTGCCAGCAGTGACTCGACTAGCTACAATGAGCAGTTCTTC. Amino acids: CASSDSTSYNEQFF.

This clonotype was seen many times. This chain links TRBV7-6 with TRBJ2-1; 9 bases match TRBD2. The CDR3 loop spans 18 amino acids. Losses at the gene ends were 3 bases for V and 1 base for J; bases not matched to a gene: 10. Germline V gives CDR1 SGHVS, CDR2 FNYEAQ. The CDR3 region has the DNA TGTGCCAGCAGCTTGTTAGGCGGGGGGGCTTATTCCTACAATGAGCAGTTCTTC. It yields the protein CASSLLGGGAYSYNEQFF.

This chain links TRBV7-9 with TRBJ2-7; TRBD1 or TRBD2 may be the D gene (5 bases each). The CDR3 sequence is 14 residues long. Germline values: CDR1 SEHNR, CDR2 FQNEAQ (reference sequence). Trimming left V 1 base short and J 6 bases short, with 13 bases between. CDR3 in amino acids: CASSLVGTASEQYF. In DNA, the CDR3 is TGTGCCAGCAGCTTAGTCGGGACCGCGAGCGAGCAGTACTTC.